This TCR beta chain was recorded in a study of blood T cell repertoires in COVID-19. Study in general: Donors in the United States, Italy and Spain gave samples during acute or convalescent COVID-19. Sample material is recorded as cDNA or gDNA derived from T cells, B-cell-depleted T cells, or PBMCs.

The ends were cut back, 1 base at V and 2 bases at J, with 11 bases in the middle. Germline-derived CDR1 and CDR2 are LNHDA and SQIVND (reference sequence). This CDR3 spans 15 amino acids. Original methodology: By means of reference gene primer amplification, nucleated cell counts were estimated. Clones were sequenced by immunoSEQ multiplex PCR, and TCRdb holds only the in-frame ones, with some missing. V, J and clone size were drawn from that table, and D and trimming were deduced from the DNA. Here the sample spans around 230,000 clones, 70% to 90% being singletons. The chain combines TRBV19 with TRBJ1-1; perhaps TRBD1 as D (5 bases). The sequenced sample was peripheral blood. The source is a man in his forties with acute or convalescent COVID-19. The CDR3 sequence: CASSIAGGGNTEAFF. The CDR3 DNA reads as TGTGCCAGTAGTATAGCCGGGGGGGGTAACACTGAAGCTTTCTTT.